The 8 T cell receptor beta chains presented below share a single source sample, sequenced in a study of beta chain features in type 1 diabetes. Study-level results: Shortening that was moderate but significant affected the TCRB CDR3s of Type 1 diabetes patients in all four CD4+ subsets.

These TCRs are of unknown antigen specificity. Expressed TCRB transcripts were sequenced after all isolated RNA was converted to cDNA. The protocol was immunoSEQ multiplex PCR, while the TCRdb copy is restricted to in-frame clones and leaves out a portion. Seen here are 280,000 or so clones, approximately 15% observed once, and the top ten hold 0.015% to 0.019%. The material sequenced was naive CD4+ T cells from blood. The receptors originated from a man aged 18 to 35 with type 1 diabetes.

Comments on this clone: Additional DNA sequences in this sample encode the identical CDR3. The chain links TRBV29-1 to TRBJ2-7; TRBD1 matches 11 bases. Germline trimming cut 3 bases from V and 4 bases from J; bases unmatched to any gene: 2. The CDR3 is made up of 13 amino acids. Germline loops: CDR1 SQVTM, CDR2 ANQGSEA. The CDR3 DNA reads TGCAGCGTTGAGGGACAGGGGGTATACGAGCAGTACTTC. Its translation is CSVEGQGVYEQYF.

This chain connects TRBV7-2 to TRBJ1-1; weak D call: TRBD1 (5 bases). The V end lost 9 bases, the J end lost 0 bases, and 17 bases lay between the germline ends. There are 15 residues in the CDR3. Germline V CDR1 and CDR2: SGHTA, FQGNSA. CDR3 amino acids: CASFVWGDMNTEAFF. In DNA, the CDR3 is TGTGCCAGTTTCGTGTGGGGGGATATGAACACTGAAGCTTTCTTT.

The chain employs TRBV25-1 and TRBJ2-7; possibly TRBD1 for D (5 bases). CDR1 and CDR2 (germline): MGHDK, SYGVNS. Trimming removed 5 bases at V and 0 bases at J, with 8 bases between. This CDR3 has 13 residues. CDR3 DNA: TGTGCCAGCAGTTCCCAGGGCTCCTACGAGCAGTACTTC. Its protein product is CASSSQGSYEQYF.

This clone was observed a handful of times. V usage is TRBV5-4 and J usage is TRBJ2-3, with D perhaps TRBD1 (5 bases). Trimming took 4 bases from V and 2 from J, leaving 11 bases between them. The CDR3 length is 14 residues. In germline, CDR1 is SGHNT, CDR2 YYREEE (reference sequence). The CDR3 coding sequence is TGTGCCAGCAGCCCCCAGGGTTTCACAGATACGCAGTATTTT. Translation: CASSPQGFTDTQYF. Supplemented by reference TRBV5-4 and TRBJ2-3, the full variable domain reads ETGVTQSPTHLIKTRGQQVTLRCSSQSGHNTVSWYQQALGQGPQFIFQYYREEENGRGNFPPRFSGLQFPNYSSELNVNALELDDSALYLCASSPQGFTDTQYFGPGTRLTVL.

V usage is TRBV11-2 and J usage is TRBJ2-1, with TRBD2 matching over 8 bases. Germline V gene data show CDR1 as SGHAT and CDR2 as FQNNGV. The CDR3 covers 14 residues. With V trimmed by 6 bases and J by 6 bases, 7 bases remained unmatched. Here the CDR3 DNA reads TGTGCCAGCAGGGGACTAGTTCACCCCAATGAGCAGTTCTTC. This codes for CASRGLVHPNEQFF.

This sequence joins TRBV9 and TRBJ1-2, with D perhaps matching TRBD1 (5 bases). The germline gives CDR1 SGDLS, CDR2 YYNGEE. The CDR3 length is 18 residues. V lost 0 bases and J 3 bases, leaving 21 bases between the germline ends. The CDR3 nucleotides read TGTGCCAGCAGCGTAGCTCCGGGTTCTGGAGGGGTAGACTATGGCTACACCTTC. Encoded protein: CASSVAPGSGGVDYGYTF.

This chain uses TRBV2 with TRBJ2-4, with 7 bases that match TRBD1. The CDR3 consists of 14 residues. CDR1 and CDR2 from the germline V gene are SNHLY and FYNNEI. J was trimmed by 1 base and V by 6 bases; bases with no gene match: 3. The CDR3 DNA sequence: TGTGCCAGCAGCAAACAGGGGGCCAAAAACATTCAGTACTTC. Translated: CASSKQGAKNIQYF.

The V call is TRBV4-3, the J call TRBJ1-1; 7 nucleotides align to TRBD1. The CDR3 length is 15 residues. CDR1 is LGHNA and CDR2 is YSLEER in the germline V gene. V was pared by 1 base and J by 2 bases, with 4 bases of the junction left unmatched. CDR3 DNA sequence: TGCGCCAGCAGCCAAGTAAGGGACAGAAACACTGAAGCTTTCTTT. Residues: CASSQVRDRNTEAFF.